This T cell receptor (beta chain) stems from a study of memory CD4+ T cells and cytomegalovirus serostatus. Data came from immunoSEQ multiplex PCR; TCRdb stores just in-frame clones and leaves some out. The table shows approximately 49,000 clones, with roughly 80% occurring only once. Trimming pared 1 base from V and 6 bases from J, leaving 16 bases between. The CDR3 sequence is 16 residues long. Germline CDR1 and CDR2: MDHEN and SYDVKM. The sort gate was single viable CD3+CD4+CD8-CD45RO+ cells for memory CD4+ T cells. This chain links TRBV28 with TRBJ1-3; no clear D gene. The TCR originated in an adult in good health and CMV-seronegative. The sequencing sample was made of memory CD4+ T cells from blood. CDR3 sequence: CASSLSDGAWANTIYF. CDR3 DNA sequence: TGTGCCAGCAGTTTATCCGACGGAGCCTGGGCAAACACCATATATTTT.